These 21 T cell receptor beta chains were all obtained from the same sample, sequenced in a study of CD8+CD57+ T cells in acquired aplastic anemia. Genomic DNA templated the TCR beta VDJ and CDR3 profiling. TCRdb redid the calling of the reads with MiXCR, one entry per CDR3 protein. The top ten clones hold 2.5% to 3.5% of a sample with approximately 160,000 distinct CDR3 sequences, over 40% of them seen once. Patients chosen for sequencing had shown CD8+CD57+ cell expansion by flow cytometry. The sequenced sample consisted of sorted CD4+, CD8+, or CD8+CD57+ T cells (not recorded which) from PBMCs. The receptor set was obtained from a human donor with aplastic anemia.

The V gene is TRBV19, the J gene TRBJ1-6; 7 bases are a match to TRBD1. CDR1 LNHDA and CDR2 SQIVND come from the germline V gene (reference sequence). The CDR3 contains 14 residues. The J segment lost 7 bases and the V segment lost 2 bases, leaving 2 bases of the junction unmatched. The DNA for the CDR3 is TGTGCCAGTAGTATATTAGGGGGCAATTCACCCCTCCACTTT. Translating gives CASSILGGNSPLHF.

This clonotype was seen ten or more times. The chain combines TRBV4-3 with TRBJ2-3; 10 bases are shared with TRBD1. The CDR3 extends over 17 amino acids. Germline CDR1 and CDR2: LGHNA and YSLEER. Losses at the gene ends were 0 bases for V and 4 bases for J; bases not matched to a gene: 7. The CDR3 sequence: CASSQDTVTGGADTQYF. The CDR3, as DNA: TGCGCCAGCAGCCAAGACACGGTGACAGGGGGCGCAGATACGCAGTATTTT.

This clonotype was counted ten times or more. CDR3 sequence reads: CASSTYKDPGSPLHF. In DNA form, the CDR3 reads TGTGCCAGTAGTACTTATAAGGACCCTGGTTCACCCCTCCACTTT. The chain links TRBV19 to TRBJ1-6; no clear D. Germline CDR1 and CDR2: LNHDA and SQIVND (reference sequence). The germline V and J ends were trimmed by 4 bases and 9 bases, with 16 bases remaining between them. The CDR3 is 15 residues long.

This clonotype was seen a few times. The chain joins TRBV25-1 to TRBJ1-4; no reliable D call. The CDR3 totals 14 residues. Germline V gene lookup returns CDR1 MGHDK and CDR2 SYGVNS. Trimming removed 4 bases from V and 6 bases from J, with 12 bases in between. In DNA, the CDR3 is TGTGCCAGCAGTGTCCGAGGGAATGATGAAAAACTGTTTTTT. Translating gives CASSVRGNDEKLFF.

This clonotype came up many times. The chain couples TRBV12-3 or TRBV12-4 to TRBJ1-6, with 7 positions matching TRBD1. Germline trimming cut 6 bases from V and 7 bases from J; bases unmatched to any gene: 12. The CDR3 loop spans 16 amino acids. The CDR3 protein is CASSSIAGTANSPLHF. CDR3 bases: TGTGCCAGCAGCTCAATTGCCGGGACAGCAAATTCACCCCTCCACTTT.

As to this clonotype: The CDR3 end shows no conserved phenylalanine or tryptophan, and so a read error is likely. The CDR3 here is CATSRRVRQGTDTQYL. As DNA, the CDR3 is TGTGCCACCAGCCGGAGGGTAAGACAGGGGACAGATACGCAGTATCTT. The rearrangement joins TRBV15 to TRBJ2-3, with 8 bases identical to TRBD1. J was trimmed by 3 bases and V by 5 bases; bases with no gene match: 10. Looked up from germline, CDR1 is LNHNV and CDR2 is YYDKDF (reference sequence). The CDR3 totals 16 residues.

This clonotype was detected many times. The rearrangement joins TRBV11-2 to TRBJ2-1, with 9 bases that match TRBD2. V shed 4 bases, J shed 2 bases, and the junction held 3 bases outside the gene matches. Germline values: CDR1 SGHAT, CDR2 FQNNGV. CDR3 length: 15 residues. The CDR3 DNA reads TGTGCCAGCAGCTCCCTAGCGGGGCCCTACAATGAGCAGTTCTTC. Translating it yields CASSSLAGPYNEQFF.

This clonotype was counted between two and nine times. Germline is not matched at one junction end, which may reflect a read error. The V call is TRBV25-1, the J call TRBJ1-1; D might be TRBD1 (6 bases). Germline V gene lookup returns CDR1 MGHDK and CDR2 SYGVNS. The CDR3 is 14 residues long. In DNA, the CDR3 is TGTGCCAGCAGCGAATCCGGGACAAGGGTTAAAGCTTTCTTT. Its translation: CASSESGTRVKAFF.

This clonotype was recorded at least ten times. The rearrangement links TRBV2 to TRBJ2-3, with D unclear. Germline V CDR1 and CDR2: SNHLY, FYNNEI. V lost 4 bases and J 2 bases, leaving 10 bases between the germline ends. CDR3 size: 14 residues. The CDR3 nucleotides read TGTGCCAGCAGTGTCGGTGTTCCCACAGATACGCAGTATTTT. Its translation: CASSVGVPTDTQYF.

This clonotype was found many times. This sequence joins TRBV5-4 and TRBJ2-7, with 7 bases identical to TRBD1. V lost 4 bases to trimming and J lost 5 bases; unmatched junction nucleotides: 12. This CDR3 is 15 amino acids long. Germline V CDR1 and CDR2: SGHNT, YYREEE (reference sequence). CDR3 in amino acids: CASSPSRDSLNEQYF. The CDR3 DNA is TGTGCCAGCAGCCCATCTCGGGACAGCCTTAACGAGCAGTACTTC.

In the case of this clonotype: Since no conserved phenylalanine or tryptophan closes the CDR3, a read error is the likely cause. This chain joins TRBV19 and TRBJ1-5, with TRBD1 identical over 8 bases. Trimming removed 6 bases from V and 7 bases from J; junction bases left unmatched: 8. The CDR3 extends over 14 amino acids. CDR1 and CDR2 (germline): LNHDA, SQIVND (reference sequence). The CDR3 nucleotides read TGTGCCAGTAGACACACAGGGGGAGGACAGCCCCAGCATCTT. This encodes CASRHTGGGQPQHL.

This clonotype was seen repeatedly, ten times or more. The chain is built from TRBV2 and TRBJ2-2; maybe TRBD2 (5 bases). Germline V gene sequence: CDR1 SNHLY, CDR2 FYNNEI. This CDR3 contains 15 residues. The V and J ends lost 6 bases and 9 bases respectively, with 20 bases between them. As DNA, the CDR3 is TGTGCCAGCAGCTGGGCGGCTAGCCGTCCCCGGGAGCTGTTTTTT. Translated, it gives CASSWAASRPRELFF.

This clonotype was detected many times. The rearrangement links TRBV7-2 to TRBJ1-6; TRBD1 aligns across 9 bases. Germline V gene data show CDR1 as SGHTA and CDR2 as FQGNSA. The CDR3 has 17 amino acids. J gave up 1 base and V 5 bases, and 6 bases lay outside the gene matches. This CDR3 is CASSRDRATSYNSPLHF. Written as DNA, the CDR3 is TGTGCCAGCAGCCGGGACAGGGCGACGTCCTATAATTCACCCCTCCACTTT.

This clonotype was found many times. The chain combines TRBV10-3 with TRBJ2-7; D perhaps matches TRBD1 (5 bases). Trimming took off 7 bases at V and 6 bases at J, with 16 bases between the two ends. Per germline, CDR1 ENHRY and CDR2 SYGVKD. The CDR3 is 13 residues long. The CDR3 DNA reads TGTGCCATCACGCCTATTGGGGCCTCCGAGCAGTACTTC. Translation gives CAITPIGASEQYF.

The genes are TRBV10-3 and TRBJ1-2; TRBD1 is a possible D gene (5 bases). This CDR3 contains 14 residues. Germline CDR1 reads ENHRY; CDR2 reads SYGVKD. V lost 7 bases to trimming and J lost 4 bases, with 16 bases between them. The CDR3 nucleotides read TGTGCCATCACTGCTGGGGGAGAGAGCTATGGCTACACCTTC. It is translated as CAITAGGESYGYTF.

V is TRBV2 and J is TRBJ2-1; D not certain. V dropped 3 bases and J dropped 5 bases, with 8 bases sitting between them. The CDR3 has 13 amino acids. The V gene's germline CDR1 is SNHLY and CDR2 FYNNEI. The CDR3 DNA reads TGTGCCAGCAGTGACCTCACCCACAATGAGCAGTTCTTC. The encoded protein is CASSDLTHNEQFF. Together with reference TRBV2 and TRBJ2-1, the CDR3 gives the full variable domain: EPEVTQTPSHQVTQMGQEVILRCVPISNHLYFYWYRQILGQKVEFLVSFYNNEISEKSEIFDDQFSVERPDGSNFTLKIRSTKLEDSAMYFCASSDLTHNEQFFGPGTRLTVL.

This clonotype was seen ten or more times. The chain uses TRBV7-2 and TRBJ1-4; D might be TRBD1 (6 bases). Trimming pared 1 base from V and 0 bases from J, leaving 9 bases between. Germline V gene sequence: CDR1 SGHTA, CDR2 FQGNSA. The CDR3 sequence is 16 residues long. This CDR3 is CASSLDNRATNEKLFF. CDR3 in DNA: TGTGCCAGCAGCTTAGATAACAGGGCAACTAATGAAAAACTGTTTTTT.

This chain joins TRBV5-5 and TRBJ1-5, with 11 bases lining up with TRBD1. The CDR3 length is 15 residues. The V gene's germline CDR1 is SGHKS and CDR2 YYEKEE (reference sequence). Trimming cost V 4 bases and J 6 bases; bases outside gene matches: 6. The CDR3 sequence: CASSPGTGGLQPQHF. CDR3 DNA: TGTGCCAGCAGCCCCGGGACAGGGGGTCTTCAGCCCCAGCATTTT.

This clonotype came up once. This chain connects TRBV7-2 to TRBJ1-2; D ambiguous. The CDR3 runs to 12 residues. Germline V CDR1 and CDR2: SGHTA, FQGNSA. The V gene lost 8 bases and the J gene lost 8 bases, with 15 bases spanning the gap. The CDR3 nucleotides read TGTGCCAGCGGCGCCCCTCCCGAGGGCTACACCTTC. Its translation: CASGAPPEGYTF.

This rearrangement joins TRBV4-2 to TRBJ1-6; TRBD1 agrees at 8 bases. CDR1 and CDR2 (germline): LGHNA, YNFKEQ. J was trimmed by 8 bases and V by 0 bases; bases with no gene match: 3. CDR3 length: 15 residues. DNA for the CDR3: TGTGCCAGCAGCCAAGACGGACAGGGATATTCACCCCTCCACTTT. Encoded protein: CASSQDGQGYSPLHF.

Ten or more counts support this clonotype. The CDR3 protein is CASSYSRVGQGNQPQHF. CDR3 nucleotide sequence: TGTGCCAGCAGTTACTCGAGAGTAGGACAGGGAAATCAGCCCCAGCATTTT. The V and J genes are TRBV6-6 and TRBJ1-5; 8 nucleotides match TRBD1. With 0 bases clipped from V and 4 bases from J, the junction kept 8 bases outside the gene matches. Germline CDR1 reads MNHNY; CDR2 reads SVGAGI (reference sequence). CDR3 length equals 17 residues.